This T cell receptor beta chain was identified during a study of T cell changes during pregnancy in multiple sclerosis. Germline V CDR1 and CDR2: MNHEY, SMNVEV (reference sequence). The V gene lost 2 bases and the J gene lost 2 bases, with 10 bases spanning the gap. The CDR3 spans 14 residues. Sequencing was performed with immunoSEQ multiplex PCR; in TCRdb, only in-frame clones are kept and a portion is missing. The repertoire holds some 70,000 clones, with 85% to 95% as singletons. This TCR came from a female donor in good health, enrolled as a control in a pregnancy study. Sample: CD8+ T cells from peripheral blood mononuclear cells, taken in the third trimester of pregnancy. V is TRBV27 and J is TRBJ2-7; possible D gene TRBD2, 5 bases. The CDR3 DNA reads TGTGCCAGCAGTTTAGGCCCCGGGACCTACGAGCAGTACTTC. It encodes CASSLGPGTYEQYF.